The 18 T cell receptor beta chains listed next were all sequenced from one sample in a study of graft-versus-host responses after intestinal transplantation. The repertoire was sequenced with immunoSEQ multiplex PCR; TCRdb's copy has only in-frame clones and lacks some. The sample contains about 70,000 clones, approximately 94% of which appear only once. Antigens of these TCRs are unknown. The input for sequencing was unstimulated CD8+ T cells sorted from spleen or lymph node cells, taken before intestinal transplant. The receptors stem from a human donor who received an intestinal transplant.

This chain uses TRBV28 with TRBJ1-5, with D possibly being TRBD1 (5 bases). Trimming left V 4 bases short and J 3 bases short, with 10 bases between. CDR1 and CDR2 from the germline V gene are MDHEN and SYDVKM. The CDR3 is 14 amino acids. The CDR3 here is CASSSSRDNQPQHF. As DNA, the CDR3 is TGTGCCAGCAGTTCGAGCAGGGACAATCAGCCCCAGCATTTT.

The J gene is TRBJ2-7, the V gene TRBV27; 7 bases line up with TRBD2. Losses at the gene ends were 6 bases for V and 3 bases for J; bases not matched to a gene: 8. The germline CDR1 and CDR2 sequences are MNHEY and SMNVEV (reference sequence). This CDR3 spans 14 amino acids. The CDR3 loop is CASRLRGLVYEQYF. In DNA, the CDR3 is TGTGCCAGCAGACTCAGAGGACTAGTCTACGAGCAGTACTTC.

This chain joins TRBV5-6 and TRBJ1-1, with D uncertain. Germline CDR1 SGHDT, CDR2 YYEEEE. This CDR3 is built from 15 residues. V was shortened by 0 bases and J by 0 bases, with 9 bases between the two germline ends. The DNA for the CDR3 is TGTGCCAGCAGCTTGGGAGGACGGATGAACACTGAAGCTTTCTTT. Its translation is CASSLGGRMNTEAFF.

In DNA form, the CDR3 reads TGTGCCAGCAGTTCCGGGACACCTGTGGGGCTGTTTTTT. Translation gives CASSSGTPVGLFF. This chain connects TRBV2 to TRBJ2-2, with a tentative D call TRBD1 (6 bases). Germline loops: CDR1 SNHLY, CDR2 FYNNEI. The CDR3 length is 13 residues. Trimming pared 5 bases from V and 13 bases from J, leaving 17 bases between.

This rearrangement joins TRBV2 to TRBJ1-2, with 8 bases lining up with TRBD1. Germline CDR1 SNHLY, CDR2 FYNNEI. This CDR3 contains 14 residues. With V trimmed by 1 base and J by 8 bases, 6 bases remained unmatched. CDR3 sequence (DNA): TGTGCCAGCAGTGAAGGTGACAGGGGAAGAGGCTACACCTTC. Protein sequence: CASSEGDRGRGYTF.

This CDR3 is CASSVEGGTSGIDTQYF. In DNA form, the CDR3 reads TGTGCCAGTAGCGTTGAGGGAGGGACTAGCGGCATAGATACGCAGTATTTT. V gene TRBV19 combines with J gene TRBJ2-3, with TRBD2 identical over 11 bases. The CDR3 runs to 17 residues. Germline-derived CDR1 and CDR2 are LNHDA and SQIVND (reference sequence). Trimming at V came to 6 bases and at J to 5 bases, leaving 13 bases not matched to a gene.

This clone was found once. The chain links TRBV11-3 to TRBJ2-2; D unresolved. V gave up 1 base and J gave up 0 bases, with 3 bases separating them. The V gene's germline CDR1 is SGHNT and CDR2 YENEEA. The CDR3 is 14 amino acids. Here the CDR3 DNA reads TGTGCCAGCAGCTTAGCGGCGAACACCGGGGAGCTGTTTTTT. It yields the protein CASSLAANTGELFF.

The gene calls are TRBV9 and TRBJ2-3; 8 nucleotides align to TRBD1. V lost 6 bases, J lost 2 bases, and 8 bases stayed unmatched. The length of the CDR3 is 15 residues. Germline V gene data show CDR1 as SGDLS and CDR2 as YYNGEE. Here the CDR3 reads CASNPDRAPTDTQYF. Written as DNA, the CDR3 is TGTGCCAGCAACCCGGACAGGGCACCCACAGATACGCAGTATTTT.

The rearrangement uses TRBV5-6 and TRBJ2-2; TRBD2 matches 14 bases. V lost 4 bases to trimming and J lost 7 bases; unmatched junction nucleotides: 6. Germline V gene data show CDR1 as SGHDT and CDR2 as YYEEEE. The CDR3 has 16 residues. In DNA, the CDR3 is TGTGCCAGCAGCCTGGGACTAGCGGGGGTCTTCGGGGAGCTGTTTTTT. Encoded protein: CASSLGLAGVFGELFF.

The chain carries TRBV2 and TRBJ2-1; D is unresolved. Germline V gene lookup returns CDR1 SNHLY and CDR2 FYNNEI. CDR3 length equals 17 residues. Trimming pared 5 bases from V and 4 bases from J, leaving 21 bases between. The CDR3 DNA reads as TGTGCCAGCAGTAACGTAGACGTGGCCCGTTTATACAATGAGCAGTTCTTC. Translating it yields CASSNVDVARLYNEQFF.

This chain joins TRBV7-6 and TRBJ2-7, with 11 nucleotides matching TRBD2. CDR1 and CDR2 (germline): SGHVS, FNYEAQ. The ends lost 6 bases at V and 5 bases at J; junction bases unmatched: 6. The CDR3 consists of 14 residues. CDR3 DNA: TGTGCCAGCAGTCTTACTAGCGGGAGTAACGAGCAGTACTTC. Translating gives CASSLTSGSNEQYF.

The chain joins TRBV6-6 to TRBJ2-7; 9 positions agree with TRBD2. V trimming: 6 bases; J trimming: 3 bases; junction bases outside the gene matches: 9. CDR1 MNHNY and CDR2 SVGAGI come from the germline V gene (reference sequence). There are 15 residues in the CDR3. The CDR3 region has the DNA TGTGCCAGCAGGGCGTCTAGCGGGACCAACTACGAGCAGTACTTC. Protein product: CASRASSGTNYEQYF.

With regard to this clone: Distinct nucleotide sequences in the sample also encode this CDR3. The chain carries TRBV6-5 and TRBJ2-1, with D possibly being TRBD2 (5 bases). The V and J ends lost 3 bases and 0 bases respectively, with 9 bases between them. Germline V CDR1 and CDR2: MNHEY, SVGAGI. CDR3 size: 15 residues. CDR3 sequence reads: CASSYGGSSYNEQFF. The CDR3 bases are TGTGCCAGCAGTTATGGTGGGAGCTCCTACAATGAGCAGTTCTTC.

This clone has just one count. The chain joins TRBV28 to TRBJ2-1; 8 nucleotides align to TRBD1. After removal of 1 base from V and 12 bases from J, the junction contained 14 bases not matched to a gene. Looked up from germline, CDR1 is MDHEN and CDR2 is SYDVKM. CDR3 size: 16 residues. The CDR3 DNA reads TGTGCCAGCAGTTTATTAGTAAACAGGGGGACGGTTGGGCAGTTCTTC. Amino acid sequence: CASSLLVNRGTVGQFF.

This chain connects TRBV27 to TRBJ2-5; TRBD1 might be the D (7 bases). TRBJ2-7 explains the end of the DNA better; the J call may be wrong. This CDR3 is 15 amino acids long. Germline CDR1 is MNHEY and CDR2 is SMNVEV (reference sequence). The CDR3 loop is CASSFIGAGGGEQYF. CDR3 DNA: TGTGCCAGCAGTTTTATCGGGGCAGGGGGAGGCGAGCAGTACTTC.

The J gene is TRBJ2-1, the V gene TRBV7-3, with a tentative D call TRBD1 (6 bases). This CDR3 is 16 amino acids long. Germline CDR1 and CDR2: SGHTA and FQGTGA. The V end lost 1 base, the J end lost 1 base, and 11 bases lay between the germline ends. This CDR3 is CASSLMGAGSYNEQFF. CDR3 nucleotide sequence: TGTGCCAGCAGCTTAATGGGGGCTGGTTCCTACAATGAGCAGTTCTTC.

V is TRBV27 and J is TRBJ2-3, with 11 bases identical to TRBD1. V lost 5 bases and J lost 12; bases outside the gene matches: 10. Germline V gene sequence: CDR1 MNHEY, CDR2 SMNVEV (reference sequence). The CDR3 loop spans 14 amino acids. As DNA, the CDR3 is TGTGCCAGCAGTCCAACCGGGACAGGGGGACTTCAGTATTTT. This codes for CASSPTGTGGLQYF.

V and J are TRBV27 and TRBJ2-1, with 10 bases aligning to TRBD2. From germline, CDR1 is MNHEY and CDR2 SMNVEV (reference sequence). V was clipped by 7 bases and J by 9 bases; unmatched bases: 15. The CDR3 loop spans 16 amino acids. CDR3: CASMYLAGAGIGEQFF. DNA of the CDR3: TGTGCCAGCATGTATCTAGCGGGAGCGGGTATAGGTGAGCAGTTCTTC.